This T cell receptor beta chain was obtained from a study of T cell responses to AZD1222 COVID-19 vaccine (dated by TCRdb to 2020 to 2023). With regard to the full study: TCR sequencing was performed for over 230 trial participants, of whom about 200 were given two doses of AZD1222 and approximately 25 were given two doses of MenACWY control vaccine. Trial participants were enrolled by age into subgroups of 18-55, 56-69 and 70-plus years, and approximately 150, 30 and 60 TCR-sequenced participants, respectively, were included in these subgroups.

The CDR3 regions of human TCRbeta chains were analyzed by immunosequencing. Concerning the study's data processing: Repertoire TCRs were matched against a reference library of SARS-CoV-2-specific TCRs generated with the MIRA antigen-specificity platform. Breadth was defined as the fraction of unique TCRs that were SARS-CoV-2-associated. Depth was defined as the fraction of total T cells that were SARS-CoV-2-associated. Using the MIRA data, each spike-specific TCR was mapped to the spike region that the TCR reacts to and placed in a CD4 or CD8 class. Log10-transformed breadth and depth values were compared by one-way ANOVA with Sidak's multiple comparisons tests. Held by TCRdb, this immuneACCESS table contains in-frame sequences only and omits some clones. Under half of the omission traces to an unresolved V gene where checked; the cause of the rest is unknown. V, J and clone size are those of that table, while D and trimming were read from the DNA. This sample is represented by about 48,000 clones; 65% to 90% of them were singletons. Roughly 6.4% of the sample is in the top ten clones.

Worth noting for this clone: The antigen it binds to is not known. Base qualities are not recorded, but no much larger clone differs from it by a single base.

On the study overall, not on this receptor specifically: In the small 56-69-year group, the increase in depth fell short of significance, most likely because of low power. Participants were mostly white British and included more females than males, and it was suggested by the authors that clonal diversity may have been underestimated. Because no samples from the day 14 peak response were available, repertoires could be characterized only after the peak T cell response. Conclusions about previously exposed vaccinees are limited, since just a handful of AZD1222 recipients were seropositive for SARS-CoV-2 at baseline. CD4 TCRs associated with the vaccine covered the entire spike protein, and the dominant responses were in regions 160-218 and 743-854. Nearly half of unique spike-specific TCRs reportedly recognized epitopes outside regions mutated in the B.1.351 and B.1.1.7 variants. Spike-specific TCR breadth and depth rose significantly after two AZD1222 doses compared with day 0 and with MenACWY recipients.

The CDR3, from cysteine to phenylalanine, totals 15 residues. The sequence is cut down to CDR3 DNA, 45 bases in frame from base 1. V is reduced by 0 bases and J by 4 bases, leaving a spacing of 12 bases between them. CDR1 SGHNT and CDR2 YENEEA were looked up in the germline V gene. The meaning of the sample's time point label: about 28 days (+/-7) after the second vaccine dose. AZD1222 recipients with second doses at about 4 weeks or about 12 weeks were pooled, because spike-specific TCR depth and breadth did not differ between schedules. Vaccinee samples came from UK trials COV001 and COV002, including a single-blind randomized controlled phase 2/3 trial of AZD1222 (ChAdOx1 nCoV-19) in healthy adults. Trial participant PBMC samples were collected at day 0 and day 28 after the second dose for TCRbeta chain sequencing.

The sequences come from peripheral blood, collected 28 days after the second AZD1222 dose. The origin of this receptor is an adult who received the AZD1222 COVID-19 vaccine. The V and J genes are TRBV11-3 and TRBJ1-2; the D gene assignment is ambiguous. DNA sequence: TGTGCCAGCAGCTTAGATAACGGACCTTCCTATGGCTACACCTTC. Its protein product is CASSLDNGPSYGYTF.